Sequencing of this TCR beta chain was carried out in a study of blood T cell repertoires in COVID-19 (dated by TCRdb to 2020 to 2021). Turning to the overall study: Collaborator samples came from the United States, Italy and Spain and covered acute and convalescent phases of COVID-19. Deeply sampled blood TCRbeta repertoires from subjects exposed to, actively infected with, or recovered from COVID-19 were included in the dataset. The repertoires were released in a freely available public database meant as a resource for research on the immune response to SARS-CoV-2. The sample metadata nearly always contained a de-identified subject ID, COVID-19 status, age in years and sex. The prospective study material was composed of cDNA or gDNA derived from T cells, B-cell-depleted T cells, or PBMCs. Where available, HLA class I and class II types were taken from metadata supplied by the sample provider and were not determined by assay-based typing. Samples were obtained from the ongoing ImmuneRACE study (first 160 participants) and from 1,254 subjects provided by 6 global collaborators. What the research found in general, with its limitations: Clinical and demographic metadata were provided uncurated, with the amount varying by source and participant.

In Seattle, one collaborating source enrolled patients while the infection was active and tracked those patients longitudinally over the course of disease. Each collaborating institution followed its own protocols to collect whole blood in K2EDTA tubes. For TCRbeta analysis, collaborators shipped samples as frozen whole blood, isolated PBMCs, or DNA extracted from either of those sample types. The immunoSEQ Assay, a bias-controlled multiplex PCR, was used to amplify TCRbeta CDR3 regions from genomic DNA. The original pipeline was this. The number of nucleated cells in each sample was estimated by amplification of reference gene primers within the assay. To quantify the absolute abundance of each unique TCRbeta CDR3 rearrangement, sequence reads were collapsed and filtered. For each sample, productive Simpson clonality was calculated as the square root of Simpson's diversity index across productive rearrangements. This is the immuneACCESS table as TCRdb keeps it, with only in-frame sequences that have V and J called. A part of the clones is gone; compared with another copy, unresolved V genes explain less than half, and the rest is unexplained. V and J calls and clone size are given by that table; D and trimming were obtained from the DNA. In this sample the table shows more than 95,000 clones, 75% to 90% of which occur a single time. The ten largest clones represent roughly 3% of the sample.

A note on this clone: There is no known antigen for this receptor. No much larger clone is present one base from it, and per-base qualities are unavailable.

This sequence was found in an elderly woman with COVID-19, enrolled during active disease. The material sequenced was peripheral blood.

The DNA sequence reads TGTGCCAGCAGCACCACTAGCGTCGGGACCCAGTACTTC. Its protein is CASSTTSVGTQYF. The chain was built from TRBV7-2 and TRBJ2-5, with TRBD2 matching 7 junction bases. Compared with germline, V lacks 5 bases and J lacks 7 bases; bases without a gene match: 7. Looking up the germline V gene yields CDR1 SGHTA and CDR2 FQGNSA. Reading from cysteine to phenylalanine, the CDR3 counts 13 amino acids. The read is trimmed to its CDR3 DNA, 39 bases read in frame from base 1.